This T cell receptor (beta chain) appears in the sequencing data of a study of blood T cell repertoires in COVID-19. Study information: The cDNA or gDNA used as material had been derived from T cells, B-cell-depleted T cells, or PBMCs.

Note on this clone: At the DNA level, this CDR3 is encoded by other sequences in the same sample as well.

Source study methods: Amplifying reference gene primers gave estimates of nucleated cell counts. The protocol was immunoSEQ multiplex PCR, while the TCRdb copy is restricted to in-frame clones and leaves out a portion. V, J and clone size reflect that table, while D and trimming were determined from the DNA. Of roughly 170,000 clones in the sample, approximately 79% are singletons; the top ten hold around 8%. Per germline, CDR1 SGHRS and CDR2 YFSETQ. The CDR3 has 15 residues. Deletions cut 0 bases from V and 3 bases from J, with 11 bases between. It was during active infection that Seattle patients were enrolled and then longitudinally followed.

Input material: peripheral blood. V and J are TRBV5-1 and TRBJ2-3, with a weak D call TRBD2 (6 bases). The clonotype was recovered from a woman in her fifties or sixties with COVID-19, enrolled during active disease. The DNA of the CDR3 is TGCGCCAGCAGCTTGGACGGTGGGAGGACAGATACGCAGTATTTT. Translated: CASSLDGGRTDTQYF.